This TCR beta chain was captured by sequencing in a study of neoadjuvant anti-PD-1 for oral cavity cancer. Whole-study context: Before surgery, most patients got three to four biweekly 3 mg/kg nivolumab doses. Patients without progression received a fourth nivolumab dose around day 43, then surgical resection on days 50-56. Overall study findings and caveats: Each response group had just a few patients in TCR analyses.

In its sample, this clone is medium-sized. Its antigen is still unknown. Losses at the gene ends were 5 bases for V and 5 bases for J; bases not matched to a gene: 10. Germline lookup yields CDR1 MNHEY and CDR2 SMNVEV (reference sequence). The length of the CDR3 is 15 residues. Some clones are missing from TCRdb's copy, which holds only in-frame ones; the method was immunoSEQ multiplex PCR. The top ten hold about 15% of the sample, which has about 23,000 clones, less than 35% seen once. Time point meaning: after neoadjuvant nivolumab, at surgical resection. The rearrangement links TRBV27 to TRBJ2-5, with 8 bases fitting TRBD2. Sequenced material: tumor tissue, taken after nivolumab (anti-PD-1) treatment. This TCR derives from a person between 40 and 80 years old with oral cavity squamous cell carcinoma. The CDR3 region is CASSPQTSARETQYF. The DNA of the CDR3 is TGTGCCAGCAGTCCGCAGACTAGCGCTAGGGAGACCCAGTACTTC.